This T cell receptor beta chain was obtained from a study of cytomegalovirus exposure and HLA in healthy donors. About the study: A later analysis reported the same platform for the 100 to 150 validation repertoires and the roughly 650 first-cohort repertoires.

Germline V gives CDR1 KGHSH, CDR2 LQKENI. V was shortened by 6 bases and J by 5 bases, with 14 bases between the two germline ends. The CDR3 contains 13 residues. Assay used: immunoSEQ multiplex PCR; TCRdb lists only in-frame clones, some missing. This table has about 170,000 clones, more than 75% appearing once. This clone was observed once. What it binds is not known. It was the approximately 120-subject validation cohort, separate from the approximately 700-subject first cohort, to which the donors belonged. Study findings and constraints: Using the classifier, cytomegalovirus status was reportedly diagnosed with high specificity and sensitivity. There were fewer than 200 TCR beta chains listed as cytomegalovirus-associated.

Sample: PBMCs. The gene calls are TRBV18 and TRBJ2-7; D is uncertain. The clonotype originates from a young man in good health and CMV-seropositive. CDR3 region: CASSPSILDEQYF. DNA of the CDR3: TGTGCCAGCTCCCCCTCTATTCTTGACGAGCAGTACTTC.